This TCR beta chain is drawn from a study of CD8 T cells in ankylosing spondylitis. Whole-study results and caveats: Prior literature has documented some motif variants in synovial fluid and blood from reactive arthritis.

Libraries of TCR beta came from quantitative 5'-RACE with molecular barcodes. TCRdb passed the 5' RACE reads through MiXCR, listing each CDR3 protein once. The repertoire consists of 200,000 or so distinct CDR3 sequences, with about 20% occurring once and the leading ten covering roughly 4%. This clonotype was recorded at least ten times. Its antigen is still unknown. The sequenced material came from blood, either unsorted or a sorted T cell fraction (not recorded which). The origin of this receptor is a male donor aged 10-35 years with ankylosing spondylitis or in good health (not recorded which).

The DNA for the CDR3 is TGTGCCAGCAGCTACGGACCCGGGGCCGGCCCTAGCGGGAGCTACAATGAGCAGTTCTTC. It yields the protein CASSYGPGAGPSGSYNEQFF. The chain carries TRBV7-9 and TRBJ2-1; 10 bases match TRBD2. Germline V gene data show CDR1 as SEHNR and CDR2 as FQNEAQ (reference sequence). This CDR3 has 20 amino acids. V lost 4 bases, J lost 3 bases, and 18 bases stayed unmatched. The whole variable domain, filled in from reference TRBV7-9 and TRBJ2-1, reads DTGVSQNPRHKITKRGQNVTFRCDPISEHNRLYWYRQTLGQGPEFLTYFQNEAQLEKSRLLSDRFSAERPKGSFSTLEIQRTEQGDSAMYLCASSYGPGAGPSGSYNEQFFGPGTRLTVL.